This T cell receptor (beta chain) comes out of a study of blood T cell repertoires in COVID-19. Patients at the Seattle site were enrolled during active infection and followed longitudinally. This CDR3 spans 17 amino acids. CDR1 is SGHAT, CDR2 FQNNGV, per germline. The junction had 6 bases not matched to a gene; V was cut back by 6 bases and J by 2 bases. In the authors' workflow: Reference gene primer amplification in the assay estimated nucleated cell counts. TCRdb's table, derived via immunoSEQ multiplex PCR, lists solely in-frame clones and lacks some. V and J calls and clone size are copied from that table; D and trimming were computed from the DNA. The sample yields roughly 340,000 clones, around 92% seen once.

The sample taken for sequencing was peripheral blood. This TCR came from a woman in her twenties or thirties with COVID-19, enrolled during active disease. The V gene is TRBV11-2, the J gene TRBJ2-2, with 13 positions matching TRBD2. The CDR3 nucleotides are TGTGCCAGCAGGATCGGACTAGCGGGGGTCAACACCGGGGAGCTGTTTTTT. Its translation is CASRIGLAGVNTGELFF. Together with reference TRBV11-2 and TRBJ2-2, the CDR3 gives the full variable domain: EAGVAQSPRYKIIEKRQSVAFWCNPISGHATLYWYQQILGQGPKLLIQFQNNGVVDDSQLPKDRFSAERLKGVDSTLKIQPAKLEDSAVYLCASRIGLAGVNTGELFFGEGSRLTVL.